This TCR beta chain comes out of a study of patients and donors after allogeneic stem cell transplantation. TCRdb used MiXCR to reprocess the RT-PCR reads, holding one entry per CDR3 protein. Of just over 55,000 distinct CDR3 sequences listed, about 14% are singletons. The CDR3 runs 16 residues. CDR1 and CDR2 from the germline V gene are MNHEY and SVGEGT. The V gene end was trimmed by 5 bases and the J gene end by 3 bases; junction bases not matched to a gene: 9. This clonotype was detected a few times. The sample taken for sequencing was blood, either unsorted or a sorted T cell fraction (not recorded which). The TCR sequence derives from a human donor who was either an allogeneic HSCT recipient or a stem cell or donor lymphocyte infusion donor (not recorded which). It is not recorded whose cells these are; they may come from a transplant donor. V gene TRBV6-2 or TRBV6-3 combines with J gene TRBJ2-7; 11 bases match TRBD2. In DNA, the CDR3 is TGTGCCAGCAGTAGACCGGGACTAGCGGTTCACTACGAGCAGTACTTC. Protein sequence: CASSRPGLAVHYEQYF.